These 11 T cell receptor beta chains originate from one sample sequenced in a study of T cell repertoires and HLA-DP antigens. For these receptors, no antigen is known. Sequencing used immunoSEQ multiplex PCR; TCRdb keeps in-frame clones, though not all of them. This sample yields fewer than 75,000 clones, of which roughly 78% are seen a single time; around 1.4% belongs to the top ten. Sequenced material: CD4+ T cells from PBMCs. The receptors stem from a man between 60 and 75 years old in good health and CMV-seronegative.

CDR3 residues: CASSLYGGGSSGANVLTF. CDR3 sequence (DNA): TGTGCCAGCAGCCTTTACGGAGGGGGGAGCTCTGGGGCCAACGTCCTGACTTTC. The chain uses TRBV7-2 and TRBJ2-6; either TRBD1 or TRBD2 may supply D (6 bases each). The CDR3 runs to 18 residues. Germline values: CDR1 SGHTA, CDR2 FQGNSA. Trimming stripped 5 bases from V and 0 bases from J, with 17 bases between. Drawing the rest from reference TRBV7-2 and TRBJ2-6, the complete variable domain is GAGVSQSPSNKVTEKGKDVELRCDPISGHTALYWYRQSLGQGLEFLIYFQGNSAPDKSGLPSDRFSAERTGGSVSTLTIQRTQQEDSAVYLCASSLYGGGSSGANVLTFGAGSRLTVL.

The chain uses TRBV2 and TRBJ2-3; TRBD2 matches at 8 bases. Trimming at V came to 8 bases and at J to 5 bases, leaving 9 bases not matched to a gene. This CDR3 has 14 amino acids. Germline values: CDR1 SNHLY, CDR2 FYNNEI. CDR3 region: CASGGLVREDTQYF. CDR3 DNA: TGTGCCAGCGGGGGACTAGTGCGCGAAGATACGCAGTATTTT.

This chain uses TRBV5-6 with TRBJ2-7; TRBD1 is a possible D gene (5 bases). The CDR3 is 16 amino acids. Germline CDR1 is SGHDT and CDR2 is YYEEEE. V shed 2 bases and J shed 5 bases, with 20 bases lying between them. CDR3 protein: CASSFLGTRGGHEQYF. CDR3 nucleotides: TGTGCCAGCAGCTTCTTGGGAACAAGGGGCGGCCACGAGCAGTACTTC.

The genes are TRBV14 and TRBJ2-1, with D perhaps matching TRBD1 (6 bases). CDR1 and CDR2 (germline): SGHDN, FVKESK. Between the trimmed V and J ends, which lost 1 base and 7 bases, there was a span of 17 bases. This CDR3 spans 16 amino acids. CDR3 bases: TGTGCCAGCAGCCAAGTCCAGGGGAGCCTTCGGAATGAGCAGTTCTTC. Translating gives CASSQVQGSLRNEQFF.

This clone came up a few times. Written as DNA, the CDR3 is TGTGCCAGCAGCGCCAGGGGCTACAATCAGCCCCAGCATTTT. Protein sequence: CASSARGYNQPQHF. This chain uses TRBV7-2 with TRBJ1-5, with D perhaps TRBD1 (6 bases). CDR1 is SGHTA, CDR2 FQGNSA, per germline. The CDR3 has 14 residues. Between the trimmed V and J ends, which lost 5 bases and 3 bases, there was a span of 11 bases. The whole variable domain, filled in from reference TRBV7-2 and TRBJ1-5, reads GAGVSQSPSNKVTEKGKDVELRCDPISGHTALYWYRQSLGQGLEFLIYFQGNSAPDKSGLPSDRFSAERTGGSVSTLTIQRTQQEDSAVYLCASSARGYNQPQHFGDGTRLSIL.

This clone was found a few times. The V and J genes are TRBV21-1 and TRBJ1-1; TRBD1, the table's D call, was not compared with the DNA. TRBV21-1 is recorded as a pseudogene. This CDR3 is 15 amino acids long. This CDR3 reads CASSTRDTADTEAFF. Here the CDR3 DNA reads TGTGCCAGCAGCACCCGGGACACTGCGGACACTGAAGCTTTCTTT.

The genes are TRBV30 and TRBJ1-2; 10 bases line up with TRBD1. Germline V gene data show CDR1 as GTSNPN and CDR2 as SVGIG (reference sequence). The V and J ends lost 3 bases and 0 bases, in that order; junction bases with no gene match: 7. The CDR3 spans 16 residues. The CDR3 here is CAWSAPGQGANYGYTF. The CDR3 nucleotides are TGTGCCTGGAGCGCTCCAGGACAGGGGGCTAACTATGGCTACACCTTC.

This clone came up a few times. The chain joins TRBV5-1 to TRBJ1-6, with no clear D. The V end was cut by 2 bases, the J end by 2 bases, with 8 bases between. CDR3 length equals 15 residues. CDR1 is SGHRS, CDR2 YFSETQ, per germline. The CDR3 coding sequence is TGCGCCAGCAGCTTACAGACACCCTATAATTCACCCCTCCACTTT. Its protein product is CASSLQTPYNSPLHF.

V and J are TRBV11-3 and TRBJ2-7; TRBD1 might be the D (5 bases). Between the trimmed V and J ends, which lost 5 bases and 7 bases, there was a span of 9 bases. Germline-derived CDR1 and CDR2 are SGHNT and YENEEA. The CDR3 has 11 residues. The CDR3 nucleotides read TGTGCCAGCAGCATGGGGCGTGAGCAGTACTTC. The encoded protein is CASSMGREQYF.

The chain links TRBV7-2 to TRBJ1-2, with D perhaps matching TRBD1 (5 bases). Germline V gives CDR1 SGHTA, CDR2 FQGNSA. V was cut by 8 bases and J by 3 bases, with 10 bases left in between. The CDR3 runs 12 residues. For the CDR3, the DNA is TGTGCCAGCCAAGGGACGCACTATGGCTACACCTTC. Translation: CASQGTHYGYTF.

The chain employs TRBV7-2 and TRBJ1-1; 7 bases line up with TRBD1. V trimming: 0 bases; J trimming: 4 bases; junction bases outside the gene matches: 2. Germline loops: CDR1 SGHTA, CDR2 FQGNSA. The CDR3 totals 14 residues. CDR3 amino acids: CASSLATGRTEAFF. The CDR3 nucleotides are TGTGCCAGCAGCTTAGCGACAGGGCGCACTGAAGCTTTCTTT.